This T cell receptor beta chain emerged from a study of blood T cell repertoires in COVID-19. The method was immunoSEQ multiplex PCR; TCRdb's version includes in-frame clones alone and lacks a portion of them. The top ten hold roughly 0.72% of the sample, which has more than 400,000 clones, about nine tenths seen once. The germline CDR1 and CDR2 sequences are MNHEY and SVGAGI. V was clipped by 6 bases and J by 4 bases, with 18 bases between them. The CDR3 length is 15 residues. The TCR was taken from a woman aged 18-35 years who had recovered from COVID-19. The source material was PBMCs or T cells enriched from blood (not recorded which). The gene calls are TRBV6-5 and TRBJ2-5; no clear D. The CDR3: CASRLTGAARETQYF. In nucleotides, the CDR3 is TGTGCCAGCAGGTTAACCGGTGCCGCACGAGAGACCCAGTACTTC.